Sequencing of this T cell receptor beta chain was carried out in a study of cytomegalovirus exposure and HLA in healthy donors. General study results and limits: Later work associated 17,000 or so TCR beta sequences with HLA alleles at 0.05 false discovery rate. TCR association rates varied by HLA locus in a later analysis, with DRB1 highest and HLA-C lowest.

As to this clone: The antigen is undetermined.

Use of 60 Vbeta and 13 Jbeta primers characterized the PCR. The data were produced by immunoSEQ multiplex PCR, yet TCRdb's version contains in-frame clones alone and is incomplete. The listing records about 200,000 clones. Trimming cost V 1 base and J 5 bases, with 13 bases left between them. The CDR3 is 15 residues long. CDR1 and CDR2 (germline): SEHNR, FQNEAQ (reference sequence). Sequenced input: PBMCs. The rearrangement uses TRBV7-9 and TRBJ2-3; D possibly corresponds to TRBD2 (5 bases). The clonotype originates from a girl aged 2 to 10 in good health and CMV-seropositive. The CDR3 protein is CASSLVAPAGDTQYF. CDR3 DNA sequence: TGTGCCAGCAGCTTAGTTGCCCCCGCGGGAGATACGCAGTATTTT.